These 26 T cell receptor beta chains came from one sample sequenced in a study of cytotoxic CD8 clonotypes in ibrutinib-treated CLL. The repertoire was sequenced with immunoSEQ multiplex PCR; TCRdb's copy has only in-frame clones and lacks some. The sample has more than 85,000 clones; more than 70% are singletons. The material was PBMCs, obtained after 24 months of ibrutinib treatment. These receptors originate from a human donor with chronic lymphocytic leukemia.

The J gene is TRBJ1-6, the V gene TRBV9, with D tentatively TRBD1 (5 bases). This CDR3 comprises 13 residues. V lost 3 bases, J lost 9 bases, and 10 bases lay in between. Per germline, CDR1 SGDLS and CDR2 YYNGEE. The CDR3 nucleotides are TGTGCCAGCAGCGCCTTTACAGGTTCACCCCTCCACTTT. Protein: CASSAFTGSPLHF.

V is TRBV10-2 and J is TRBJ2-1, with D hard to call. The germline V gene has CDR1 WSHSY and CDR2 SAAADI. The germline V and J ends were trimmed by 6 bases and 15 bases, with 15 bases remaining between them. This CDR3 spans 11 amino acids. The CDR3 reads CASSERGALFF. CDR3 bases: TGCGCCAGCAGCGAGCGAGGAGCACTGTTCTTC.

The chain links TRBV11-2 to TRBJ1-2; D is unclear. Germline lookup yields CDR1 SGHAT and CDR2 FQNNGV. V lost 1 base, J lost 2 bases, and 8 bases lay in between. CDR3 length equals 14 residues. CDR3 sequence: CASSLASSNYGYTF. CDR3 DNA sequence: TGTGCCAGCAGCTTAGCCTCCTCAAACTATGGCTACACCTTC.

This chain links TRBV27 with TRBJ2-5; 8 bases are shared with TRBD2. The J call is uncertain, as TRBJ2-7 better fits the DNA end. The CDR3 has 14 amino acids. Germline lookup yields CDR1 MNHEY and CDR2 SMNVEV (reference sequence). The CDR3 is CASKPGGTSYEQYF. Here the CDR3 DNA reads TGTGCCAGCAAGCCGGGAGGGACCTCCTACGAGCAGTACTTC.

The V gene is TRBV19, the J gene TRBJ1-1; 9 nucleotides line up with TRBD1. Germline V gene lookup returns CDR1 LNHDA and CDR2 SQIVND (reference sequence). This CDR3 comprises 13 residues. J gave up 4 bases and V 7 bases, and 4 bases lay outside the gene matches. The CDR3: CASTPQGATEAFF. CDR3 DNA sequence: TGTGCCAGTACCCCACAGGGGGCCACTGAAGCTTTCTTT.

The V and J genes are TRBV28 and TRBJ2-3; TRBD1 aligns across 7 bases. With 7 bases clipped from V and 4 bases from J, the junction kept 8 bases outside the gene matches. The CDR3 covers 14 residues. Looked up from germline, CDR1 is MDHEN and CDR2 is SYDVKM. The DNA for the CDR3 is TGTGCCAGCAACCTACCCGACAGGGCAGATACGCAGTATTTT. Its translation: CASNLPDRADTQYF.

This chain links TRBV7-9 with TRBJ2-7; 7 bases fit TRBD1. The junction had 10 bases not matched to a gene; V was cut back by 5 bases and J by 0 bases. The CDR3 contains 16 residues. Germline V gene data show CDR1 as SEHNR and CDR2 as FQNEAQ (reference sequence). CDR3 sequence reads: CASSRADRQSSYEQYF. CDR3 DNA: TGTGCCAGCAGCCGGGCGGACAGGCAGAGCTCCTACGAGCAGTACTTC.

CDR3 sequence reads: CASNNWGLGSPLHF. CDR3 coding DNA: TGTGCCAGCAATAATTGGGGGTTAGGTTCACCCCTCCACTTT. The gene calls are TRBV5-6 and TRBJ1-6; weak D call: TRBD1 (5 bases). The germline gives CDR1 SGHDT, CDR2 YYEEEE. Trimming cost V 6 bases and J 9 bases, with 16 bases left between them. The CDR3 is 14 residues long.

This CDR3 is CASRETGLPEAFF. The CDR3, as DNA: TGTGCCAGTCGTGAGACAGGGCTGCCTGAAGCTTTCTTT. V gene TRBV28 combines with J gene TRBJ1-1; 7 bases agree with TRBD1. This CDR3 is built from 13 residues. J lost 6 bases, V lost 9 bases, and 10 bases had no gene match. The germline V gene has CDR1 MDHEN and CDR2 SYDVKM.

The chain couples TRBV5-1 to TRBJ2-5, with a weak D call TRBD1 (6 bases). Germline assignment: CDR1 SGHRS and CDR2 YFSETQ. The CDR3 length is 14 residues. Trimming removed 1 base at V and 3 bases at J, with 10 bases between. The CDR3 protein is CASSLRGTEETQYF. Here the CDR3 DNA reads TGCGCCAGCAGCTTGAGGGGGACGGAAGAGACCCAGTACTTC.

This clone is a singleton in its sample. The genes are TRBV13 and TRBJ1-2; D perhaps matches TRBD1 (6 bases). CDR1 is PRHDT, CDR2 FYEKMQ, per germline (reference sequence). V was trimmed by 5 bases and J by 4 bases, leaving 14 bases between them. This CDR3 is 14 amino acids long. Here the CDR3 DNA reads TGTGCCAGCAGCCCATCAGGGGCGATCTATGGCTACACCTTC. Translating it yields CASSPSGAIYGYTF.

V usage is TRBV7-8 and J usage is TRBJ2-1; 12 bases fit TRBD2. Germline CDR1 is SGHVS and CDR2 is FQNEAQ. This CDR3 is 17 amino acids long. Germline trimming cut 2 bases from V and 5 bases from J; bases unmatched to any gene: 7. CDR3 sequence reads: CASSLTTSGRMHNEQFF. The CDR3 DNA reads TGTGCCAGCAGCTTAACAACTAGCGGGAGGATGCACAATGAGCAGTTCTTC.

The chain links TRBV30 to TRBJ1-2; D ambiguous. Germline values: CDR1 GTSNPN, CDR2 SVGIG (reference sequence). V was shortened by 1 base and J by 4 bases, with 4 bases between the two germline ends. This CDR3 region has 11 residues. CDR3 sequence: CAWSAVYGYTF. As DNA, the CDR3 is TGTGCCTGGAGTGCCGTCTATGGCTACACCTTC.

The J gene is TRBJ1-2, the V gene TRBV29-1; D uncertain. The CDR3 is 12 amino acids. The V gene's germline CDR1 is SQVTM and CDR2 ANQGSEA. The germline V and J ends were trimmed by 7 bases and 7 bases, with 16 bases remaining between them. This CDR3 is CSAKRPEGGYTF. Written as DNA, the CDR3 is TGCAGCGCGAAGCGACCTGAGGGTGGCTACACCTTC.

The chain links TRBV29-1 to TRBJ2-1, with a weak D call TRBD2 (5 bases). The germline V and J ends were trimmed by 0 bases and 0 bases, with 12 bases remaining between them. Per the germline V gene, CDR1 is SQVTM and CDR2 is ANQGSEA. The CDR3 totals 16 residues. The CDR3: CSVEDDWRTSYNEQFF. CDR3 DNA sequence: TGCAGCGTTGAAGATGATTGGAGGACCTCCTACAATGAGCAGTTCTTC.

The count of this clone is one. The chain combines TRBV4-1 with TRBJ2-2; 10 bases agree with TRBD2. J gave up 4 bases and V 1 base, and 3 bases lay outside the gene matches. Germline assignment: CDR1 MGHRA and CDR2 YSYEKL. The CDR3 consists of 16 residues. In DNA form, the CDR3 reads TGCGCCAGCAGCCAAGCGGCTAGCGGGGGCACCGGGGAGCTGTTTTTT. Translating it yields CASSQAASGGTGELFF.

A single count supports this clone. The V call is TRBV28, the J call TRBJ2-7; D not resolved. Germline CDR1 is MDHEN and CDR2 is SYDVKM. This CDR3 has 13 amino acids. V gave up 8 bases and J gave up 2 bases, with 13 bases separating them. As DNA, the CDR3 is TGTGCCAGCCTCGGTGGCGGCACCTACGAGCAGTACTTC. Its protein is CASLGGGTYEQYF.

Here the CDR3 reads CASSSQGTGNQPQHF. In DNA form, the CDR3 reads TGTGCCAGCAGCTCCCAAGGGACAGGGAATCAGCCCCAGCATTTT. This chain uses TRBV7-2 with TRBJ1-5; 9 nucleotides agree with TRBD1. With 4 bases clipped from V and 4 bases from J, the junction kept 5 bases outside the gene matches. The CDR3 is 15 residues long. The germline gives CDR1 SGHTA, CDR2 FQGNSA. Filled out from reference TRBV7-2 and TRBJ1-5, the complete variable domain reads GAGVSQSPSNKVTEKGKDVELRCDPISGHTALYWYRQSLGQGLEFLIYFQGNSAPDKSGLPSDRFSAERTGGSVSTLTIQRTQQEDSAVYLCASSSQGTGNQPQHFGDGTRLSIL.

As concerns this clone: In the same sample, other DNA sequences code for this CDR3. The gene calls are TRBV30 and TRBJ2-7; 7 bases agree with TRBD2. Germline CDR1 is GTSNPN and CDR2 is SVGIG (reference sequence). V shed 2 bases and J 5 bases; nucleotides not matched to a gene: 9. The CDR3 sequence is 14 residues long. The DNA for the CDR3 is TGTGCCTGGAGTAGAGGGAGGGCCATCAACGAGCAGTACTTC. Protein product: CAWSRGRAINEQYF.

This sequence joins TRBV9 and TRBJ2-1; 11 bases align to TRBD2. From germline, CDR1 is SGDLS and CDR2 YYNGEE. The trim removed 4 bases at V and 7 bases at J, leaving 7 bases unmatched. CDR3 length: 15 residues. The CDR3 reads CASSLTSGIGNEQFF. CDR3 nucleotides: TGTGCCAGCAGCTTGACTAGCGGGATCGGGAATGAGCAGTTCTTC.

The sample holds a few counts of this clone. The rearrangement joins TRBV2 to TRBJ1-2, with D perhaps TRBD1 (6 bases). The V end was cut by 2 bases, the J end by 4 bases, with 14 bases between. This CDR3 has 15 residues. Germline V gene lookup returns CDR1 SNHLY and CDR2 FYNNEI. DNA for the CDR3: TGTGCCAGCAGTGAAAGGGAGGGACACACCTATGGCTACACCTTC. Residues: CASSEREGHTYGYTF.

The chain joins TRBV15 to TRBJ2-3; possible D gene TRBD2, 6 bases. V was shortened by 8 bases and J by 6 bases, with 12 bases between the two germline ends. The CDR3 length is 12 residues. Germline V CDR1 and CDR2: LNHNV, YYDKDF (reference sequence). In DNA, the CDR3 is TGTGCCACCTCTTTAGCGGAGGATACGCAGTATTTT. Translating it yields CATSLAEDTQYF.

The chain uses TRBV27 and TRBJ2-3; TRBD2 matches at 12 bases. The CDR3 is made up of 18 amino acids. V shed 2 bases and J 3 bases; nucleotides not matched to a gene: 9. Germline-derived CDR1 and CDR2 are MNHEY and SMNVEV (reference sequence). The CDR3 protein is CASSLGLAGGPSTDTQYF. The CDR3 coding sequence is TGTGCCAGCAGTTTAGGTCTAGCGGGAGGGCCCTCGACAGATACGCAGTATTTT.

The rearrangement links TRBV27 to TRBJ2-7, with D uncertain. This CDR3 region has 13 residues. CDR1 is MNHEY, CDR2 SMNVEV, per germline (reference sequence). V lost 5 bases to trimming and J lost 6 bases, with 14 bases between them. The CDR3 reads CASSPLGGREQYF. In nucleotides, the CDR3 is TGTGCCAGCAGTCCCCTTGGCGGCCGCGAGCAGTACTTC.

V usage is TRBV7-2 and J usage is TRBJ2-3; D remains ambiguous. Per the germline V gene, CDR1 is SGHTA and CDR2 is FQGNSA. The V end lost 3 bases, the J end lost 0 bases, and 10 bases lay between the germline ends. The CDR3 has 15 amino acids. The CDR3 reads CASSLVSLSTDTQYF. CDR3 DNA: TGTGCCAGCAGCTTGGTCAGTCTGAGCACAGATACGCAGTATTTT. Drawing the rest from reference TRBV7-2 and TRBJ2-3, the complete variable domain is GAGVSQSPSNKVTEKGKDVELRCDPISGHTALYWYRQSLGQGLEFLIYFQGNSAPDKSGLPSDRFSAERTGGSVSTLTIQRTQQEDSAVYLCASSLVSLSTDTQYFGPGTRLTVL.

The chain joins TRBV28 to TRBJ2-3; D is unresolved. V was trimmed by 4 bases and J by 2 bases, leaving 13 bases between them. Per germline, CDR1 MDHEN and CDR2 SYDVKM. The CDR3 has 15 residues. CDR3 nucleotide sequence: TGTGCCAGCAGTTCGCTCACCCCGAACACAGATACGCAGTATTTT. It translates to CASSSLTPNTDTQYF.